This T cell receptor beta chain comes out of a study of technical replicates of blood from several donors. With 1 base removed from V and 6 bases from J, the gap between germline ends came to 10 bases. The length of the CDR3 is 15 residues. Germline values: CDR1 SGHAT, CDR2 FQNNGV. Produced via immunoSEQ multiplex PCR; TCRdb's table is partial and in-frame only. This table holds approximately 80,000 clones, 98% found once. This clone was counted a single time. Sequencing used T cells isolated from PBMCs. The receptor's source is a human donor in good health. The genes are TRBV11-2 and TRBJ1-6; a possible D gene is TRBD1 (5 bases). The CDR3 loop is CASSLVDRLNSPLHF. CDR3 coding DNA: TGTGCCAGCAGCTTAGTAGACAGACTTAATTCACCCCTCCACTTT.